This TCR beta chain was sequenced during a study of radiotherapy plus CTLA-4 blockade in lung cancer. This clone was seen just once. Focal radiation plus CTLA-4 blockade with ipilimumab was given to patients with chemo-refractory metastatic non-small-cell lung cancer. Germline V gene sequence: CDR1 KGHSH, CDR2 LQKENI. V was shortened by 6 bases and J by 5 bases, with 13 bases between the two germline ends. This CDR3 is 13 amino acids long. Generated by immunoSEQ multiplex PCR, the TCRdb table keeps only in-frame clones and is missing some. The sample has some 110,000 clones; about 85% are singletons. The receptor comes from a human donor with non-small cell lung cancer that progressed on radiotherapy plus ipilimumab. Some clones in this sample may be carry-over from other donors' samples. This material consisted of peripheral blood, taken from a patient treated with radiotherapy plus ipilimumab. The J gene is TRBJ1-1, the V gene TRBV18; tentatively, D is TRBD1 (5 bases). The CDR3 bases are TGTGCCAGCTCTCAAGGGGTGGAAACTGAAGCTTTCTTT. Its protein product is CASSQGVETEAFF.